These T cell receptor beta chains were read from a single sample in a study of T cell changes during pregnancy in multiple sclerosis. Data came from immunoSEQ multiplex PCR; TCRdb stores just in-frame clones and leaves some out. The sample has tens of thousands of clones; around 93% are singletons. The input for sequencing was peripheral blood, taken in the second trimester of pregnancy. These receptors came from a female donor with multiple sclerosis, enrolled in a pregnancy study. The CDR3 runs from the conserved cysteine through the conserved F or W. A D gene is named only where the DNA matches it firmly. Only some rows state a clone size, as once, few, many or a class for expanded clones.

v_gene: TRBV27
j_gene: TRBJ1-2
abundance: .
d_gene: .
CDR3aa: CASSFGANYGYTF
CDR3nt: TGTGCCAGCAGTTTTGGAGCTAACTATGGCTACACCTTC

v_gene: TRBV5-1
j_gene: TRBJ2-7
abundance: once
d_gene: .
CDR3aa: CASSHTASDSYEQYF
CDR3nt: TGCGCCAGCAGTCACACAGCCTCCGACTCCTACGAGCAGTACTTC

v_gene: TRBV19
j_gene: TRBJ1-1
abundance: .
d_gene: .
CDR3aa: CASSLLTFGTEAFF
CDR3nt: TGTGCCAGTAGTTTGCTGACTTTTGGTACTGAAGCTTTCTTT

v_gene: TRBV4-1
j_gene: TRBJ2-1
abundance: .
d_gene: TRBD1
CDR3aa: CASSQSGQSYNEQFF
CDR3nt: TGCGCCAGCAGCCAATCGGGACAGAGCTACAATGAGCAGTTCTTC

v_gene: TRBV10-3
j_gene: TRBJ2-5
abundance: .
d_gene: TRBD2
CDR3aa: CAISNYGGRADVETQYF
CDR3nt: TGTGCCATCAGCAACTACGGGGGGAGGGCTGATGTTGAGACCCAGTACTTC

v_gene: TRBV15
j_gene: TRBJ2-5
abundance: .
d_gene: .
CDR3aa: CATSRDPGSQETQYF
CDR3nt: TGTGCCACCAGCAGAGATCCCGGGAGCCAAGAGACCCAGTACTTC

v_gene: TRBV30
j_gene: TRBJ1-6
abundance: few
d_gene: TRBD1
CDR3aa: CAWRATGTSPLHF
CDR3nt: TGTGCCTGGAGAGCGACAGGGACTTCACCCCTCCACTTT

v_gene: TRBV13
j_gene: TRBJ2-7
abundance: .
d_gene: .
CDR3aa: CASSLSILGEAYEQYF
CDR3nt: TGTGCCAGCAGCTTAAGCATATTAGGGGAAGCCTACGAGCAGTACTTC

v_gene: TRBV6-1
j_gene: TRBJ1-2
abundance: .
d_gene: .
CDR3aa: CASSEGGGSQNYGYTF
CDR3nt: TGTGCCAGCAGTGAAGGAGGGGGTTCGCAAAACTATGGCTACACCTTC

v_gene: TRBV28
j_gene: TRBJ1-2
abundance: .
d_gene: .
CDR3aa: CASSSSGFYGYTF
CDR3nt: TGTGCCAGCAGTAGCTCGGGTTTTTATGGCTACACCTTC

v_gene: TRBV13
j_gene: TRBJ2-5
abundance: once
d_gene: TRBD2
CDR3aa: CASSLSLAGIQETQYF
CDR3nt: TGTGCCAGCAGCTTGTCCCTAGCGGGGATCCAAGAGACCCAGTACTTC

v_gene: TRBV9
j_gene: TRBJ2-2
abundance: .
d_gene: .
CDR3aa: CASSAVVTGELFF
CDR3nt: TGTGCCAGCAGCGCCGTTGTCACCGGGGAGCTGTTTTTT

v_gene: TRBV5-4
j_gene: TRBJ2-5
abundance: .
d_gene: .
CDR3aa: CASSGGGGAGETQYF
CDR3nt: TGTGCCAGCAGCGGGGGTGGGGGCGCAGGGGAGACCCAGTACTTC

v_gene: TRBV19
j_gene: TRBJ1-5
abundance: .
d_gene: TRBD1
CDR3aa: CATNLRGNQPQHF
CDR3nt: TGTGCCACAAACCTCAGGGGGAATCAGCCCCAGCATTTT

v_gene: TRBV5-6
j_gene: TRBJ2-7
abundance: once
d_gene: TRBD1
CDR3aa: CASSLVGTGDKYEQYF
CDR3nt: TGTGCCAGCAGCTTGGTGGGGACAGGGGATAAGTACGAGCAGTACTTC

v_gene: TRBV27
j_gene: TRBJ2-7
abundance: .
d_gene: TRBD2
CDR3aa: CASSWLAGAYEQYF
CDR3nt: TGTGCCAGCAGTTGGCTAGCGGGAGCCTACGAGCAGTACTTC

v_gene: TRBV5-1
j_gene: TRBJ2-7
abundance: .
d_gene: TRBD2
CDR3aa: CASSLGLAGHYEQYF
CDR3nt: TGCGCCAGCAGCTTGGGTTTAGCGGGTCACTACGAGCAGTACTTC

v_gene: TRBV27
j_gene: TRBJ2-2
abundance: .
d_gene: TRBD1
CDR3aa: CASSRTHRGQSTGELFF
CDR3nt: TGTGCCAGCAGCCGGACCCACAGGGGGCAAAGCACCGGGGAGCTGTTTTTT

v_gene: TRBV7-9
j_gene: TRBJ1-1
abundance: .
d_gene: .
CDR3aa: CASSLARNTEAFF
CDR3nt: TGTGCCAGCAGCTTAGCCAGGAACACTGAAGCTTTCTTT

v_gene: TRBV15
j_gene: TRBJ2-1
abundance: .
d_gene: .
CDR3aa: CATSRGRDDYNEQFF
CDR3nt: TGTGCCACCAGCAGAGGGCGGGACGACTACAATGAGCAGTTCTTC

v_gene: TRBV19
j_gene: TRBJ2-3
abundance: .
d_gene: TRBD1
CDR3aa: CASSQRPGQGMDTQYF
CDR3nt: TGTGCCAGTAGTCAAAGACCGGGACAGGGAATGGATACGCAGTATTTT

v_gene: TRBV7-7
j_gene: TRBJ2-1
abundance: .
d_gene: .
CDR3aa: CASSPTSSYNEQFF
CDR3nt: TGTGCTAGCAGCCCCACAAGCTCCTACAATGAGCAGTTCTTC

v_gene: TRBV27
j_gene: TRBJ1-3
abundance: .
d_gene: TRBD1
CDR3aa: CASSLKQGVGNTIYF
CDR3nt: TGTGCCAGCAGTTTGAAACAGGGGGTAGGAAACACCATATATTTT

v_gene: TRBV2
j_gene: TRBJ1-1
abundance: .
d_gene: .
CDR3aa: CANPPGAMNTEAFF
CDR3nt: TGTGCCAACCCGCCGGGAGCCATGAACACTGAAGCTTTCTTT

v_gene: TRBV18
j_gene: TRBJ1-1
abundance: .
d_gene: .
CDR3aa: CASSPRFGGLNTEAFF
CDR3nt: TGTGCCAGCTCACCCCGATTCGGCGGCCTGAACACTGAAGCTTTCTTT

v_gene: TRBV7-2
j_gene: TRBJ1-4
abundance: .
d_gene: .
CDR3aa: CASSFSATNEKLFF
CDR3nt: TGTGCCAGCAGCTTCTCAGCAACTAATGAAAAACTGTTTTTT

v_gene: TRBV6-1
j_gene: TRBJ1-6
abundance: .
d_gene: .
CDR3aa: CASSERLEGGDSPLHF
CDR3nt: TGTGCCAGCAGTGAAAGGTTGGAGGGTGGTGATTCACCCCTCCACTTT

v_gene: TRBV18
j_gene: TRBJ1-2
abundance: .
d_gene: .
CDR3aa: CASSNGDKDYGYTF
CDR3nt: TGTGCCAGCTCAAATGGTGACAAGGACTATGGCTACACCTTC

v_gene: TRBV27
j_gene: TRBJ1-1
abundance: .
d_gene: TRBD1
CDR3aa: CASSSLDREVNTEAFF
CDR3nt: TGTGCCAGCAGTTCCTTGGACAGGGAGGTTAACACTGAAGCTTTCTTT

v_gene: TRBV25-1
j_gene: TRBJ2-7
abundance: .
d_gene: .
CDR3aa: CASSEVKTLAGSSYEQYF
CDR3nt: TGTGCCAGCAGTGAAGTTAAAACGCTGGCGGGGAGCTCCTACGAGCAGTACTTC

v_gene: TRBV19
j_gene: TRBJ1-2
abundance: .
d_gene: .
CDR3aa: CASSIQGGNGYTF
CDR3nt: TGTGCCAGTAGTATACAGGGAGGTAATGGCTACACCTTC

v_gene: TRBV29-1
j_gene: TRBJ2-3
abundance: .
d_gene: TRBD2
CDR3aa: CSETSGPGTQYF
CDR3nt: TGCAGCGAGACTAGCGGTCCGGGTACGCAGTATTTT

v_gene: TRBV27
j_gene: TRBJ2-3
abundance: .
d_gene: .
CDR3aa: CASSFGGRVDTQYF
CDR3nt: TGTGCCAGCAGTTTTGGCGGCCGGGTTGATACGCAGTATTTT

v_gene: TRBV27
j_gene: TRBJ2-2
abundance: .
d_gene: .
CDR3aa: CASSFVGGTGELFF
CDR3nt: TGTGCCAGCAGTTTTGTGGGGGGCACCGGGGAGCTGTTTTTT

v_gene: TRBV6-1
j_gene: TRBJ1-2
abundance: .
d_gene: .
CDR3aa: CASTGLFGYTF
CDR3nt: TGTGCCAGTACAGGGTTGTTTGGCTACACCTTC

v_gene: TRBV11-2
j_gene: TRBJ1-2
abundance: .
d_gene: .
CDR3aa: CASSFRLYF
CDR3nt: TGTGCCAGCAGCTTCCGACTCTACTTC

v_gene: TRBV18
j_gene: TRBJ2-3
abundance: .
d_gene: TRBD1
CDR3aa: CASSPPGQGLYTQYF
CDR3nt: TGTGCCAGCTCACCACCGGGACAGGGTCTATATACGCAGTATTTT

v_gene: TRBV2
j_gene: TRBJ2-7
abundance: .
d_gene: TRBD2
CDR3aa: CASSQGPSLGGRGYEQYF
CDR3nt: TGTGCCAGCAGCCAGGGGCCTAGCTTGGGCGGGAGGGGTTACGAGCAGTACTTC

v_gene: TRBV19
j_gene: TRBJ1-2
abundance: .
d_gene: .
CDR3aa: CASFASRAGQTYGYTF
CDR3nt: TGTGCCAGTTTTGCTAGCCGGGCTGGACAGACCTATGGCTACACCTTC

v_gene: TRBV5-4
j_gene: TRBJ2-7
abundance: .
d_gene: .
CDR3aa: CASTQEGSYEQYF
CDR3nt: TGTGCCAGCACCCAGGAGGGATCCTACGAGCAGTACTTC

v_gene: TRBV12-2
j_gene: TRBJ1-5
abundance: .
d_gene: .
CDR3aa: CASLPSAGNFNNQPQHF
CDR3nt: TGTGCAAGTCTCCCCTCCGCAGGGAATTTTAACAATCAGCCCCAGCATTTT

v_gene: TRBV7-2
j_gene: TRBJ2-3
abundance: .
d_gene: .
CDR3aa: CASSQDSGTDTQYF
CDR3nt: TGTGCCAGCAGCCAAGACTCCGGCACAGATACGCAGTATTTT

v_gene: TRBV5-1
j_gene: TRBJ2-7
abundance: .
d_gene: .
CDR3aa: CASNTAGEQYF
CDR3nt: TGCGCCAGTAATACCGCCGGCGAGCAGTACTTC

v_gene: TRBV12-5
j_gene: TRBJ1-4
abundance: once
d_gene: .
CDR3aa: CASGYGVGLEKLFF
CDR3nt: TGTGCTAGTGGTTACGGAGTAGGTCTAGAAAAACTGTTTTTT

v_gene: TRBV7-2
j_gene: TRBJ2-3
abundance: .
d_gene: TRBD2
CDR3aa: CASSLVAGTSTDTQYF
CDR3nt: TGTGCCAGCAGCTTGGTAGCGGGGACGAGCACAGATACGCAGTATTTT

v_gene: TRBV18
j_gene: TRBJ2-2
abundance: .
d_gene: .
CDR3aa: CASSVREFTGELFF
CDR3nt: TGTGCCAGCTCCGTACGGGAATTCACCGGGGAGCTGTTTTTT

v_gene: TRBV19
j_gene: TRBJ1-2
abundance: .
d_gene: .
CDR3aa: CASTPRGFPNYGYTF
CDR3nt: TGTGCCAGTACCCCCCGAGGGTTCCCGAACTATGGCTACACCTTC

v_gene: TRBV19
j_gene: TRBJ2-3
abundance: .
d_gene: .
CDR3aa: CASKNQGLDTQYF
CDR3nt: TGTGCCAGTAAAAACCAGGGACTAGATACGCAGTATTTT

v_gene: TRBV2
j_gene: TRBJ1-2
abundance: .
d_gene: .
CDR3aa: CASTGREDYGYTF
CDR3nt: TGTGCCAGCACCGGAAGGGAGGACTATGGCTACACCTTC

v_gene: TRBV13
j_gene: TRBJ2-7
abundance: .
d_gene: .
CDR3aa: CASSLRGGVYEQYF
CDR3nt: TGTGCCAGCAGCTTACGTGGGGGCGTCTACGAGCAGTACTTC

v_gene: TRBV7-9
j_gene: TRBJ1-2
abundance: .
d_gene: TRBD1
CDR3aa: CASSRERQGKQGYTF
CDR3nt: TGTGCCAGCAGCCGCGAGCGACAGGGAAAACAAGGCTACACCTTC

v_gene: TRBV12-5
j_gene: TRBJ1-2
abundance: .
d_gene: .
CDR3aa: CASALFVPGDGYTF
CDR3nt: TGTGCTAGTGCCCTATTCGTGCCAGGGGATGGCTACACCTTC